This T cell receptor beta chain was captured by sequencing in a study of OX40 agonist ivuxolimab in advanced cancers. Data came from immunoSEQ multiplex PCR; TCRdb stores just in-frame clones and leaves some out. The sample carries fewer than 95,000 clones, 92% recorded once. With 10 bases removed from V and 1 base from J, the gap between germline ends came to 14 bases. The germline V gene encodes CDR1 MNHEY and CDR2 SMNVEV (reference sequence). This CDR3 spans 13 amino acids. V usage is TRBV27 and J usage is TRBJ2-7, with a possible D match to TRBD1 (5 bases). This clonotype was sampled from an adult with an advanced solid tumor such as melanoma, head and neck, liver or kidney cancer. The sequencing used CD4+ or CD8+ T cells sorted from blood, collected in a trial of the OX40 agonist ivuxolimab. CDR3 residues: CATSPGPSYEQYF. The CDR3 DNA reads TGTGCCACCTCGCCAGGGCCATCCTACGAGCAGTACTTC.